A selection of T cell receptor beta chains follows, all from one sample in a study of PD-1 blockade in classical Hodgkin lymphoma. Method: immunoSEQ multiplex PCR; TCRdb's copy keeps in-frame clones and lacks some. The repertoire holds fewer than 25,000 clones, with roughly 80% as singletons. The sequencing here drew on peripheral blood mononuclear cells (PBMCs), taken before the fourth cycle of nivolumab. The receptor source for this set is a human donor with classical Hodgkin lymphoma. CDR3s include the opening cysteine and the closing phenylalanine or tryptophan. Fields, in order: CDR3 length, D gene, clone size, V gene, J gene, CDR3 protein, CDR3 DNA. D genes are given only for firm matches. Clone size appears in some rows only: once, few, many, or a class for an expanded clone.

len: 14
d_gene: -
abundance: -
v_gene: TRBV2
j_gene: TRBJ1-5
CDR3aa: CASSLDSYNQPQHF
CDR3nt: TGTGCCAGCAGTTTAGACAGCTACAATCAGCCCCAGCATTTT

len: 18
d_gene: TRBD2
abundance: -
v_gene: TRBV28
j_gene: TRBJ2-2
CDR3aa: CASSSFEASGRNGGELFF
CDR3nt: TGTGCCAGCAGTTCCTTTGAGGCTAGCGGGAGGAATGGGGGGGAGCTGTTTTTT

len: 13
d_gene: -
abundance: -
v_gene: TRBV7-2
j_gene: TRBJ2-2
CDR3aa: CASSLEVLGELFF
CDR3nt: TGTGCCAGCAGCTTAGAGGTTCTCGGGGAGCTGTTTTTT

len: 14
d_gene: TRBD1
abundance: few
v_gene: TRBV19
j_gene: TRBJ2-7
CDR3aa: CASSSRGLVYEQYF
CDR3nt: TGTGCCAGTAGTAGCAGGGGGCTTGTGTACGAGCAGTACTTC

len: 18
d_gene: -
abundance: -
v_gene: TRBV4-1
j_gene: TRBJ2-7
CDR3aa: CASSQGGYRTVGYDEQYF
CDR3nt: TGCGCCAGCAGCCAAGGGGGGTACAGGACCGTGGGTTACGACGAGCAGTACTTC

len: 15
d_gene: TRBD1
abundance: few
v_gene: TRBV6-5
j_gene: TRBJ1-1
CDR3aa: CASSGPDRALTEAFF
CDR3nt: TGTGCCAGCAGTGGCCCGGACAGGGCCCTCACTGAAGCTTTCTTT

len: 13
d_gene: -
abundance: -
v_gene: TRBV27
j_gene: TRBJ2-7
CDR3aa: CASSLAGPYEQYF
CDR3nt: TGTGCCAGCAGTTTAGCGGGCCCCTACGAGCAGTACTTC

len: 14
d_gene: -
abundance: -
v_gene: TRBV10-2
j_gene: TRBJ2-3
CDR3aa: CASSDTRGTDTQYF
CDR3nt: TGCGCCAGCAGTGATACTAGGGGCACAGATACGCAGTATTTT

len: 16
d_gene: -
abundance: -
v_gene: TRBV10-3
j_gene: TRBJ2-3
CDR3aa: CAISAKREPLTDTQYF
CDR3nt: TGTGCCATCAGTGCGAAACGAGAGCCTCTCACAGATACGCAGTATTTT

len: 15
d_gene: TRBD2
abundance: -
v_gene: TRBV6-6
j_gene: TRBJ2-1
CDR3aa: CASSFPGLAGIGQFF
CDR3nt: TGTGCCAGCAGTTTCCCGGGACTAGCGGGTATTGGTCAGTTCTTC

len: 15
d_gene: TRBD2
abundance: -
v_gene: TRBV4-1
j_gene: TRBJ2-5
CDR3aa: CASSHGLAGEETQYF
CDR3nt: TGCGCCAGCAGCCATGGACTAGCGGGAGAAGAGACCCAGTACTTC